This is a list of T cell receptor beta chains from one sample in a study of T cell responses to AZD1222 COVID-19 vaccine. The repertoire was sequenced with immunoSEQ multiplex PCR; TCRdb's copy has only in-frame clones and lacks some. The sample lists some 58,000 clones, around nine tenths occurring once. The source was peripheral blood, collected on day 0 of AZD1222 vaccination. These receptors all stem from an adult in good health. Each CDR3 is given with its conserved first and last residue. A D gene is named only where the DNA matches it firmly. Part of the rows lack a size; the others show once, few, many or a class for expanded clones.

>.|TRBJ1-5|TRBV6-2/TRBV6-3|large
TGTGCCAGCAGTTACTCTGCGTTGTTAAGCAATCAGCCCCAGCATTTT
CASSYSALLSNQPQHF
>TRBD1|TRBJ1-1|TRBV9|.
TGTGCCAGCAGCTCTTGGACAGGGAAAGCTTTCTTT
CASSSWTGKAFF
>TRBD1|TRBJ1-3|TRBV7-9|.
TGTGCCAGCAGCTTAGCCCCGGGACAGTCTACTTACACCATATATTTT
CASSLAPGQSTYTIYF
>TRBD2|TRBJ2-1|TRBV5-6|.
TGTGCCAGCAGCTCTGCTAGCGGGAGCAATGAGCAGTTCTTC
CASSSASGSNEQFF
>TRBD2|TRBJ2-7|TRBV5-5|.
TGTGCCAGCATCCCGCGGGGGTCTCCCTACGAGCAGTACTTC
CASIPRGSPYEQYF
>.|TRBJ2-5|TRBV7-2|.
TGTGCCAGCAGCTTAGCGGGACGGGGGGAGACCCAGTACTTC
CASSLAGRGETQYF
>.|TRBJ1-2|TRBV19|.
TGTGCCAGTACCTCACCGACGGGGGGCTACACCTTC
CASTSPTGGYTF
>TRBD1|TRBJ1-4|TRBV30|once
TGTGCCTGGAGTCCCGGACAGGGAAATGAAAAACTGTTTTTT
CAWSPGQGNEKLFF
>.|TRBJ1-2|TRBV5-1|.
TGCGCCAGCAGCTTGGAGGCCAGAAACTATGGCTACACCTTC
CASSLEARNYGYTF
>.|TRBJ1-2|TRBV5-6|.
TGTGCCAGCAGCTCACTCACGGGGCTTGGGGTTGGCTACACCTTC
CASSSLTGLGVGYTF
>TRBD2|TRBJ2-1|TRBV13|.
TGTGCCAGCAGCAAGAACGGTGGACCCGACGGGGGGTACGGTGAGCAGTTCTTC
CASSKNGGPDGGYGEQFF
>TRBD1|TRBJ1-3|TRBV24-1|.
TGTGCCACCAGTGATTCTAGGACAGGGGACTCTGGAAACACCATATATTTT
CATSDSRTGDSGNTIYF
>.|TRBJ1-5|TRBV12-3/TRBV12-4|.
TGTGCCAGCAGTTTAGGGGGACAGCCCCAGCATTTT
CASSLGGQPQHF
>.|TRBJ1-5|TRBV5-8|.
TGTGCCAGCAGTCCTACAGCGACCTTTAGCAATCAGCCCCAGCATTTT
CASSPTATFSNQPQHF
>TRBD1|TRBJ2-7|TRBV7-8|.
TGTGCCAGCAGCCCCCGGGACAGGGGGCCTTACGAGCAGTACTTC
CASSPRDRGPYEQYF
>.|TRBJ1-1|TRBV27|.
TGTGCCAGCAGCCGCGGAATAGCTTTCTTT
CASSRGIAFF
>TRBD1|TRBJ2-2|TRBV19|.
TGTGCCAGTAACTCCGGGACAGCGAACACCGGGGAGCTGTTTTTT
CASNSGTANTGELFF
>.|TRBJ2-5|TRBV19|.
TGTGCCAGCTCTATCTCGGTGGCTAGCGTAGATAAGTACTTC
CASSISVASVDKYF
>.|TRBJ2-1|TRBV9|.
TGTGCCAGCAGCGACAGGGAGACGAGTGGGAATGAGCAGTTCTTC
CASSDRETSGNEQFF
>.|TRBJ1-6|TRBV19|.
TGTGCCAGTAGTATTAGGCAAGGCGCGAGCTCCTATAATTCACCCCTCCACTTT
CASSIRQGASSYNSPLHF
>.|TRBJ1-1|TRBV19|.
TGTGCCAGTAGTATCCAGAACACTGAAGCTTTCTTT
CASSIQNTEAFF
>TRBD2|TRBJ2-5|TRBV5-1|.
TGCGCCAGCAGCCTGGGACTAGCGGGAGAGTGGGAGACCCAGTACTTC
CASSLGLAGEWETQYF
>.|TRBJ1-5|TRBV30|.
TGTGCCTGGGGTGCATCCCCGAATCAGCCCCAGCATTTT
CAWGASPNQPQHF
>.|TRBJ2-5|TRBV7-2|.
TGTGCCAGCAGCCCCCGACGCCCCCGAGAGACCCAGTACTTC
CASSPRRPRETQYF
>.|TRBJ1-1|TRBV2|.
TGTGCCAGCAAAATAACCGCCGAGAACACTGAAGCTTTCTTT
CASKITAENTEAFF
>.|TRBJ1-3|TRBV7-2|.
TGTGCCAGCAGCTTAGCCTTGGGACCTGGAAACACCATATATTTT
CASSLALGPGNTIYF
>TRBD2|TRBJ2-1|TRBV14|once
TGTGCCAGCAGCCAAGCGGGAGGTCGGGGGACCGGGGAGCAGTTCTTC
CASSQAGGRGTGEQFF
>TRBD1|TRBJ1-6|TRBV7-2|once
TGTGCCAGCAGCCCGGACAGGGGTTATTCACCCCTCCACTTT
CASSPDRGYSPLHF
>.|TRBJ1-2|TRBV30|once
TGTGCCTGGAGAGCCCTAAGGGTTAACTATGGCTACACCTTC
CAWRALRVNYGYTF
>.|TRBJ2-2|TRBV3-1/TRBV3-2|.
TGTGCCAGCAGCCAAGGGACAGCGAACACCGGGGAGCTGTTTTTT
CASSQGTANTGELFF
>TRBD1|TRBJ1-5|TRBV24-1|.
TGTGCCACCAGTGATTCTGGGACAGGGGGACCCAATCAGCCCCAGCATTTT
CATSDSGTGGPNQPQHF
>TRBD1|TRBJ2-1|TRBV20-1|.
TGCAGTGCTAGTCACCCTGAAGACAGGGGGGGTAGTGAGGAGCAGTTCTTC
CSASHPEDRGGSEEQFF
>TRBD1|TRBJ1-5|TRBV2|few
TGTGCCAGCAGTACAGGGGGGGATGGCAATCAGCCCCAGCATTTT
CASSTGGDGNQPQHF
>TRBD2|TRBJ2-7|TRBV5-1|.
TGCGCCAGCAGCCCATCCGGGACTAGCGGTTACGAGCAGTACTTC
CASSPSGTSGYEQYF
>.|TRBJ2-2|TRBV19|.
TGTGCCAGTAGTTCGAGGAACACCGGGGAGCTGTTTTTT
CASSSRNTGELFF
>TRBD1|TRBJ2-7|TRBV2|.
TGTGCCAGCAGTGACAGTCCCGGGACAGTCTCCTACGAGCAGTACTTC
CASSDSPGTVSYEQYF
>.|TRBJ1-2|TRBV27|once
TGTGCCAGCAGTTTAGCGGGGATCGACCATGGCTACACCTTC
CASSLAGIDHGYTF
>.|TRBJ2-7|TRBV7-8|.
TGTGCCAGCAGCGCCACTCCCTCCTTTTACGAGCAGTACTTC
CASSATPSFYEQYF
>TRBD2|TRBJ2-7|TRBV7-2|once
TGTGCCAGCAGCTTAGCGCCGGCTAGCGGGAACTACGAGCAGTACTTC
CASSLAPASGNYEQYF
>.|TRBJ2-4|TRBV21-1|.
TGTGCCAGCAGCAAACACCGGGCGCGGGGCGACACTAGCCGGGTCAAAAACATTCAGTACTTC
CASSKHRARGDTSRVKNIQYF
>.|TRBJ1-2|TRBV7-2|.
TGTGCCAGCAGCCCCACCCCCGGGGGCTATGGCTACACCTTC
CASSPTPGGYGYTF
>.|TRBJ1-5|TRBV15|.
TGTGCCACCAGCAGAGGCCTGAATCAGCCCCAGCATTTT
CATSRGLNQPQHF
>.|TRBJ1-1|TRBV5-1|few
TGCGCCAGCAGTCAGGGGTCGAACACTGAAGCTTTCTTT
CASSQGSNTEAFF
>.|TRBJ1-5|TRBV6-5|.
TGTGCCAGCAGCCCCGGGGGGGTGAATCAGCCCCAGCATTTT
CASSPGGVNQPQHF
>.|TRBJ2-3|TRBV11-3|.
TGTGCCAGCAGCTACCCGAACATCTGGGGGAGCACAGATACGCAGTATTTT
CASSYPNIWGSTDTQYF
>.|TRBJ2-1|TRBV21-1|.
TGTGCCAGCATGGAGACTAGCGGGAGATACAATGAGCAGTTCTTC
CASMETSGRYNEQFF
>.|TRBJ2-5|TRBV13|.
TGTGCCAGCAGCCCGTCGGACAGAAAAGAGACCCAGTACTTC
CASSPSDRKETQYF
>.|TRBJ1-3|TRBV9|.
TGTGCCAGCAGCGTAGCGGGCAGTCCCCGTCCTGGAAACACCATATATTTT
CASSVAGSPRPGNTIYF
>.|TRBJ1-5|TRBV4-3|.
TGCGCCAGCAGCCAAGATACAGGTAGCGGGAATCAGCCCCAGCATTTT
CASSQDTGSGNQPQHF
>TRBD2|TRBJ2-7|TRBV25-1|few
TGTGCCAGCATCGAGGCGGGAGCCTACGAGCAGTACTTC
CASIEAGAYEQYF
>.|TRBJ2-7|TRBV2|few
TGTGCCAGCACTCCCCTTGGATGGGGGGCAGGGTACGAGCAGTACTTC
CASTPLGWGAGYEQYF
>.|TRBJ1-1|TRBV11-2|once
TGTGCCAGCAGCTACCCGGGCCCAGGAACGAACACTGAAGCTTTCTTT
CASSYPGPGTNTEAFF
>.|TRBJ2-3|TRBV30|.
TGTGCCTGGAGTGTACCATTCACAGATACGCAGTATTTT
CAWSVPFTDTQYF
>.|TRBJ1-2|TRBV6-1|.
TGTGCCAGCAGTGAATCGGGGCAGGGAGGCTATGGCTACACCTTC
CASSESGQGGYGYTF
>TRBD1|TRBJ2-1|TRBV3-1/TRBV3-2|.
TGTGCCAGCAGCCGGGACAGGGCCCCTAATGAGCAGTTCTTC
CASSRDRAPNEQFF
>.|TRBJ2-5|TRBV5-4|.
TGTGCCAGCAGCCTCAGGGAGACAGCGGGTGAGACCCAGTACTTC
CASSLRETAGETQYF
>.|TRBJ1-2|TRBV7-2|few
TGTGCCAGCAGCTTAGCGCGTCAGGCAGGGGAGGGCGGCTACACCTTC
CASSLARQAGEGGYTF
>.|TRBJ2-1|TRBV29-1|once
TGCAGCGGTGCTGGGGGTCGGACCTACAATGAGCAGTTCTTC
CSGAGGRTYNEQFF
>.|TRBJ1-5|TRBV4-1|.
TGCGCCAGCAGCCAAAACTGGATTTCCGTTCAGCCCCAGCATTTT
CASSQNWISVQPQHF
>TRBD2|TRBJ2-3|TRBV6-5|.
TGTGCCAGCAGTTACCACGGGGTAGCGGGAACAGATACGCAGTATTTT
CASSYHGVAGTDTQYF